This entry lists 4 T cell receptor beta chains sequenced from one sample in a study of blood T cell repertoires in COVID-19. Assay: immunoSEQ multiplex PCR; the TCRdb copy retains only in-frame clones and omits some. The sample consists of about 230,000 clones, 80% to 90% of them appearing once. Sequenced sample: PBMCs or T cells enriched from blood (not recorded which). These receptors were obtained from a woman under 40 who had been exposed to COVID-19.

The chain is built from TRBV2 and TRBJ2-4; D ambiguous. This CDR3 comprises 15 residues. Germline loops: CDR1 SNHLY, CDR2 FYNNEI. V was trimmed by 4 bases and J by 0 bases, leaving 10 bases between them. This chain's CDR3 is CASSAFTVAKNIQYF. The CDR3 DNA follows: TGTGCCAGCAGTGCCTTTACGGTAGCCAAAAACATTCAGTACTTC.

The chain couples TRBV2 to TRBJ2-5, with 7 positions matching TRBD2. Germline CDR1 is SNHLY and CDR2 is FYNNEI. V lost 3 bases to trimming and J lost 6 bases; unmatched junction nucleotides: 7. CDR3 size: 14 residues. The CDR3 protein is CASSEEWGGQTQYF. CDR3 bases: TGTGCCAGCAGTGAGGAATGGGGGGGTCAGACCCAGTACTTC.

This CDR3 is CASSKGNSRTDTQYF. The CDR3 coding sequence is TGTGCCAGTAGTAAGGGGAACAGTCGCACAGATACGCAGTATTTT. This rearrangement joins TRBV19 to TRBJ2-3, with a weak D call TRBD1 (5 bases). V lost 4 bases and J lost 1, with 12 bases in between. The CDR3 length is 15 residues. Germline V lookup: CDR1 LNHDA, CDR2 SQIVND (reference sequence).

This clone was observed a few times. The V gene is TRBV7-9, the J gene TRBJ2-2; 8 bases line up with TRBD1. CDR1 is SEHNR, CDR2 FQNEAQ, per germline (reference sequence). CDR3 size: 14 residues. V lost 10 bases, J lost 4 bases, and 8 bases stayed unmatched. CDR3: CATGQGPGTGELFF. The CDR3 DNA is TGTGCCACCGGACAGGGCCCGGGCACCGGGGAGCTGTTTTTT.